This T cell receptor beta chain originates from a study of blood T cell repertoires in COVID-19. Background on the study: Acute and convalescent COVID-19 specimens originated in the United States, Italy and Spain. T cells, B-cell-depleted T cells, or PBMCs provided the cDNA or gDNA that served as material.

How the authors handled the data: The assay estimated nucleated cells by amplifying reference gene primers. TCRdb keeps only in-frame clones here, not all; method: immunoSEQ multiplex PCR. V and J calls and clone size are given by that table; D and trimming were obtained from the DNA. Among 270,000 or so clones listed, 85% to 95% were seen once. J gave up 10 bases and V 2 bases, and 10 bases lay outside the gene matches. This CDR3 is 14 amino acids long. CDR1 and CDR2 from the germline V gene are MDHEN and SYDVKM. The study drew participants aged about 18 to 89 years from about two dozen US areas. The source is a man aged 35 to 55 who had been exposed to COVID-19. What was sequenced was PBMCs or T cells enriched from blood (not recorded which). This chain uses TRBV28 with TRBJ1-1, with 7 bases fitting TRBD1. This CDR3 is CASSLTGVPNGAFF. The CDR3 DNA sequence: TGTGCCAGCAGTTTAACAGGGGTTCCGAACGGAGCTTTCTTT. The complete variable domain, with remaining parts taken from reference TRBV28 and TRBJ1-1, reads DVKVTQSSRYLVKRTGEKVFLECVQDMDHENMFWYRQDPGLGLRLIYFSYDVKMKEKGDIPEGYSVSREKKERFSLILESASTNQTSMYLCASSLTGVPNGAFFGQGTRLTVV.